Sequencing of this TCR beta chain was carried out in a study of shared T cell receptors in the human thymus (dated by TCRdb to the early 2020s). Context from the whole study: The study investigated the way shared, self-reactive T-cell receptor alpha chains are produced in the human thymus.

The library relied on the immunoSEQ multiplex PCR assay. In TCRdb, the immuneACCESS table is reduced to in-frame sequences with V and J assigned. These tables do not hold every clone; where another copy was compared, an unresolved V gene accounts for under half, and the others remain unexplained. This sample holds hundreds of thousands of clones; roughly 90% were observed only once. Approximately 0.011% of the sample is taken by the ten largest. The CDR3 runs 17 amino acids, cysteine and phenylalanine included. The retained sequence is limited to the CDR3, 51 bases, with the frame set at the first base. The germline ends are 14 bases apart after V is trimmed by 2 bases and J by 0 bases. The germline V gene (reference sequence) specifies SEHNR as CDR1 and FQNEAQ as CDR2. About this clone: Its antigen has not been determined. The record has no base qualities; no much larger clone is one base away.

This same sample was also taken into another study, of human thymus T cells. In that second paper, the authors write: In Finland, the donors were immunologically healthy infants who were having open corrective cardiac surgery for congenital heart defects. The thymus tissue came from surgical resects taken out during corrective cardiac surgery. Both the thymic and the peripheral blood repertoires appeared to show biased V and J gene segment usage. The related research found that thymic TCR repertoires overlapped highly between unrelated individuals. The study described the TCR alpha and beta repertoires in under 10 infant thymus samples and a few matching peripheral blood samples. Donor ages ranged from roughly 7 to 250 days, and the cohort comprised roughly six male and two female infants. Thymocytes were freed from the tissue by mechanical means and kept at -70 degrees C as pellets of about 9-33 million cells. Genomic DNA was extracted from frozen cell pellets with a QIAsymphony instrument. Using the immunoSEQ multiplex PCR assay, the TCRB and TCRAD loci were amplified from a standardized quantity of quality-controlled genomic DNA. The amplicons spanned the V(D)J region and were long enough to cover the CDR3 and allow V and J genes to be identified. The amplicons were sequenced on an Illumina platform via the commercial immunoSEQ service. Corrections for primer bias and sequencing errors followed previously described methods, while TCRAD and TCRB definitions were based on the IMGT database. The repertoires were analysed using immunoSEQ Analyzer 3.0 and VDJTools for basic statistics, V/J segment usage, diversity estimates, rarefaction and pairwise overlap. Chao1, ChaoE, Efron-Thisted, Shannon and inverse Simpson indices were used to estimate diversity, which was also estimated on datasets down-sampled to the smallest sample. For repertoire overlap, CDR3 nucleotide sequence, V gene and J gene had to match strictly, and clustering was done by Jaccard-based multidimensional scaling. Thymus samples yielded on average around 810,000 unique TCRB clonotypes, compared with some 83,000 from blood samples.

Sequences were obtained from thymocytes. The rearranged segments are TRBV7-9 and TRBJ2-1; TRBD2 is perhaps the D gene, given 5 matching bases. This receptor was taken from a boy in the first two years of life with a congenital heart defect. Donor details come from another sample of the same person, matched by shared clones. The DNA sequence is TGTGCCAGCAGCTTAACCACCACGAGCGGCTCCTACAATGAGCAGTTCTTC. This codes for CASSLTTTSGSYNEQFF.